This TCR beta chain was identified in a study of CD8+CD57+ T cells in acquired aplastic anemia. On the study more broadly: Mean yield of DNA from sorted CD4+ and CD8+ cells was roughly 3.1 ug. Sequencing produced an average of approximately 11 million reads per healthy donor for CD4+ cells. Findings and caveats of the study: In CD8+ cells, Simpson's diversity showed no significant difference between patients and controls. Twenty-nine shared CD8+ CDR3s appeared highly expressed within patients' immunodominant clones.

This clonotype has just a few counts. Antigen: not known. The CDR3 totals 20 residues. Germline trimming cut 0 bases from V and 0 bases from J; bases unmatched to any gene: 7. Germline V CDR1 and CDR2: MNHEY, SVGAGI. TCR beta VDJ and CDR3 profiling used genomic DNA as template. TCRdb re-called the reads with MiXCR, one entry per CDR3 protein. The sample shows 150,000 to 200,000 distinct CDR3 sequences, about three fifths of them seen only once. The J gene is TRBJ2-2, the V gene TRBV6-5; 13 positions agree with TRBD2. This TCR was recovered from a human donor in good health. Source material: sorted CD4+, CD8+, or CD8+CD57+ T cells (not recorded which) from PBMCs. The CDR3 loop is CASSYSTGLAGLSNTGELFF. CDR3 nucleotide sequence: TGTGCCAGCAGTTACTCGACGGGACTAGCGGGACTTTCGAACACCGGGGAGCTGTTTTTT.